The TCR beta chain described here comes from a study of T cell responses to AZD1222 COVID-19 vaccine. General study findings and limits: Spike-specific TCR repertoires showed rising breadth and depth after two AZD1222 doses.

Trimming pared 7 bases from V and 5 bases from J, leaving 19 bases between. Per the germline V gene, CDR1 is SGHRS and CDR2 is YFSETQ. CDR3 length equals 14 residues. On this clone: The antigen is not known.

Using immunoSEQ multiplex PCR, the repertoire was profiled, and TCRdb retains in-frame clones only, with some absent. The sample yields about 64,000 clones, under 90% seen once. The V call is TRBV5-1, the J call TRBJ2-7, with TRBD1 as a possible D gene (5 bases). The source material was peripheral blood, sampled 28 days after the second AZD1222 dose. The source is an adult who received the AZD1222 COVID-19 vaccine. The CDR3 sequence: CASGRRQGNNEQYF. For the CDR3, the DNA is TGCGCCAGCGGGCGGCGGCAGGGAAATAACGAGCAGTACTTC.